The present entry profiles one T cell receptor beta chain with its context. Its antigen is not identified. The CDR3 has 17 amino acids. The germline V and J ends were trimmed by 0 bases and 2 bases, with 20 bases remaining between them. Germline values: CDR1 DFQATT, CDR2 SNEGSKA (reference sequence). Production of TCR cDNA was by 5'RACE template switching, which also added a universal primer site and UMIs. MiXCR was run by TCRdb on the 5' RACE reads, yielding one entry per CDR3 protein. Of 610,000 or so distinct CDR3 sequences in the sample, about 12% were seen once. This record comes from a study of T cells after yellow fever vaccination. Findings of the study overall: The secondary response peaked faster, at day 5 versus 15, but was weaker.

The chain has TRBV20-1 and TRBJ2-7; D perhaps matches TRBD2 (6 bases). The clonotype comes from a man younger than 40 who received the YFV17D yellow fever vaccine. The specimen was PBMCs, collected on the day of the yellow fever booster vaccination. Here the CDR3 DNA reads TGCAGTGCTAGAGATTCGAGGAGGGACGCGATTGCCTACGAGCAGTACTTC. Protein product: CSARDSRRDAIAYEQYF.